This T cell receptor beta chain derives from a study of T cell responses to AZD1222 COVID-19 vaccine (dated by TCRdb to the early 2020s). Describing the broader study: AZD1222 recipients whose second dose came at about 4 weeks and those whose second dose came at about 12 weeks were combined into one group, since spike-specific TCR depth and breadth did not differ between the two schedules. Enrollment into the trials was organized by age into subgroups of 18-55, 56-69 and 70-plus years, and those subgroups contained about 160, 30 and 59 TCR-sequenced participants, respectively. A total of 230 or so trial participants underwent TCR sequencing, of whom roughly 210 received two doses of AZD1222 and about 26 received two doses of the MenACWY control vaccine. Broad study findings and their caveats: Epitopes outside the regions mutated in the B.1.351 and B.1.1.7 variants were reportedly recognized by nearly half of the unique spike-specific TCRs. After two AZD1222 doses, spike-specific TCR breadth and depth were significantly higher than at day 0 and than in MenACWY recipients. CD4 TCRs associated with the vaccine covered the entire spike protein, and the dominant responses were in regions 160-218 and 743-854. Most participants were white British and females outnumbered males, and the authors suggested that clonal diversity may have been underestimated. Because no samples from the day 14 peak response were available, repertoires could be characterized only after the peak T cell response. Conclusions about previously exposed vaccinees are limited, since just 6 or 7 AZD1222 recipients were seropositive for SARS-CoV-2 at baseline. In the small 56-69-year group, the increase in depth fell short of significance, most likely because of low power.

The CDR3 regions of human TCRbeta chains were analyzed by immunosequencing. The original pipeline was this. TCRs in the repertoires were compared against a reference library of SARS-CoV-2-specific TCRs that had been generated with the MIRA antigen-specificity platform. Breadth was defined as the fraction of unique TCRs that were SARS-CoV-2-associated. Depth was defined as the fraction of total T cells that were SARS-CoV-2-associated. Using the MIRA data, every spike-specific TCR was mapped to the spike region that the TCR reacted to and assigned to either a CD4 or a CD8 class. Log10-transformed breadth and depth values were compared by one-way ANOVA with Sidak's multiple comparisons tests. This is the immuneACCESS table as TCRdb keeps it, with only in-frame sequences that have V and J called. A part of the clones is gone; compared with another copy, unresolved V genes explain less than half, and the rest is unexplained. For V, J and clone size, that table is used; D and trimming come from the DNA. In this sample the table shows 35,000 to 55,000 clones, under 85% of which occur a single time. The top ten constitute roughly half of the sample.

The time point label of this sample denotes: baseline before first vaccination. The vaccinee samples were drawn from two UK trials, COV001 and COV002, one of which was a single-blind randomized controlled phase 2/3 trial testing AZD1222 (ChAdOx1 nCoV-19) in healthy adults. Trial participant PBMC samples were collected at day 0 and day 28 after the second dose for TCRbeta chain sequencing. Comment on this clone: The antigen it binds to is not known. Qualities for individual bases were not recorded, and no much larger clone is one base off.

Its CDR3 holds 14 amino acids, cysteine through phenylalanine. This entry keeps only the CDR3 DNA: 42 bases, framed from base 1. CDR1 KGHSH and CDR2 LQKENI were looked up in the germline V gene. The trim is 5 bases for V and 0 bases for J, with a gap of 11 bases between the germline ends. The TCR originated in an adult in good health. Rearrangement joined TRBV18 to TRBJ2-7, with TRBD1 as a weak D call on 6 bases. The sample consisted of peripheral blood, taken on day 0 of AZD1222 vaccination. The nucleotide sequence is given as TGTGCCAGCTCATACGACAGGAGCTCCTACGAGCAGTACTTC. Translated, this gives CASSYDRSSYEQYF.